This TCR beta chain was retrieved from a study of blood T cell repertoires in COVID-19. Data came from immunoSEQ multiplex PCR; TCRdb stores just in-frame clones and leaves some out. The sample lists tens of thousands of clones, 80% to 90% occurring once. V lost 0 bases to trimming and J lost 0 bases, with 8 bases between them. CDR3 size: 16 residues. Germline CDR1 LGHNA, CDR2 YSLEER. The rearrangement joins TRBV4-3 to TRBJ2-2; D gene ambiguous. The sequence derives from a human donor with active COVID-19. The donor label of this sample is uncertain. The sequencing input was peripheral blood. The CDR3, as DNA: TGCGCCAGCAGCCAAGAGGGCTATGCGAACACCGGGGAGCTGTTTTTT. It codes for CASSQEGYANTGELFF.